These T cell receptor beta chains were read from a single sample in a study of vaccination and CD4 T cells after COVID-19. MiXCR, run by TCRdb on the PCR reads, gives a single entry per CDR3 protein. The sample holds 15,000 to 20,000 distinct CDR3 sequences, approximately 50% seen once. For these receptors, no antigen is known. Sequencing was done on a sample of CD4+ T cells from blood, cultured in vitro. These receptors were obtained from a human donor who had recovered from COVID-19. The CDR3 runs from the conserved cysteine through the conserved F or W. D genes are given only for firm matches. Size is stated for part of the rows, as once, few or many counts, or as a class when the clone is expanded.

d_gene,abundance,v_gene,j_gene,CDR3aa,CDR3nt
TRBD1,few,TRBV24-1,TRBJ2-5,CATSDVGTGESGTQYF,TGTGCCACCAGTGATGTAGGGACAGGGGAGAGCGGGACCCAGTACTTC
TRBD2,few,TRBV6-1,TRBJ2-3,CASSEIAGVADTQYF,TGTGCCAGCAGTGAAATTGCGGGAGTTGCAGATACGCAGTATTTT
-,-,TRBV7-3,TRBJ2-7,CASSFQGGFSYEQYF,TGTGCCAGCAGCTTCCAAGGAGGGTTCTCCTACGAGCAGTACTTC
-,-,TRBV24-1,TRBJ2-5,CATKVGGQETQYF,TGTGCCACCAAGGTAGGGGGACAAGAGACCCAGTACTTC
-,once,TRBV30,TRBJ1-2,CAWSLTGTPNYGYTF,TGTGCCTGGAGTCTAACCGGGACACCTAACTATGGCTACACCTTC
-,-,TRBV19,TRBJ2-2,CASSIDLGTTGELFF,TGTGCCAGTAGTATAGACCTAGGAACCACCGGGGAGCTGTTTTTT
-,-,TRBV5-4,TRBJ1-3,CASSLFTTGNTIYF,TGTGCCAGCAGCTTGTTCACGACAGGAAACACCATATATTTT
-,few,TRBV20-1,TRBJ2-5,CSARDAPGTPETQYF,TGCAGTGCTAGAGATGCCCCGGGAACTCCAGAGACCCAGTACTTC
-,-,TRBV2,TRBJ1-2,CASSEGRYYGYTF,TGTGCCAGCAGTGAAGGCAGATACTATGGCTACACCTTC
-,few,TRBV27,TRBJ1-1,CASSLGRGRTEAFF,TGTGCCAGCAGTTTGGGACGGGGGCGGACTGAAGCTTTCTTT
-,few,TRBV11-3,TRBJ1-1,CASSPVWDTEAFF,TGTGCCAGCAGCCCGGTGTGGGACACTGAAGCTTTCTTT
-,-,TRBV28,TRBJ2-1,CASSLTQSYNEQFF,TGTGCCAGCAGTTTAACCCAGTCTTACAATGAGCAGTTCTTC
-,-,TRBV6-2/TRBV6-3,TRBJ1-1,CASSNQGVNTEAFF,TGTGCCAGCAGTAACCAGGGAGTGAACACTGAAGCTTTCTTT
-,-,TRBV7-2,TRBJ2-1,CASSWGLEVDEQFF,TGTGCCAGCAGCTGGGGATTGGAAGTCGATGAGCAGTTCTTC
TRBD1,-,TRBV20-1,TRBJ2-7,CSAIRQGVSEQYF,TGCAGTGCTATCAGACAGGGAGTGAGCGAGCAGTACTTC
-,few,TRBV6-1,TRBJ1-2,CASSERLDINYGYTF,TGTGCCAGCAGTGAACGCCTGGACATTAACTATGGCTACACCTTC
-,-,TRBV27,TRBJ2-2,CASSFQGNTGELFF,TGTGCCAGCAGTTTCCAGGGGAACACCGGGGAGCTGTTTTTT
TRBD1,-,TRBV20-1,TRBJ2-7,CSALIPGQSYEQYF,TGCAGTGCTCTAATTCCGGGACAGTCCTACGAGCAGTACTTC
TRBD1,-,TRBV30,TRBJ1-5,CAWGTSDRVQPQHF,TGTGCCTGGGGCACATCGGACAGGGTCCAGCCCCAGCATTTT
TRBD1,medium-sized,TRBV5-5,TRBJ2-1,CASRPPGQGRNEQFF,TGTGCCAGCAGACCCCCGGGACAGGGTCGTAATGAGCAGTTCTTC
-,-,TRBV12-3/TRBV12-4,TRBJ2-3,CASSLNTDTQYF,TGTGCCAGCAGTTTAAACACAGATACGCAGTATTTT
-,few,TRBV27,TRBJ1-3,CASRLQGAGNTIYF,TGTGCCAGCAGGCTACAGGGCGCCGGAAACACCATATATTTT
TRBD2,-,TRBV10-1,TRBJ2-5,CASSEPAGGPGETQYF,TGCGCCAGCAGTGAACCAGCGGGAGGGCCAGGGGAGACCCAGTACTTC
-,-,TRBV20-1,TRBJ1-1,CSASGWGNTEAFF,TGCAGTGCTTCAGGGTGGGGGAACACTGAAGCTTTCTTT
-,few,TRBV10-2,TRBJ2-4,CASSEPGVGRAKNIQYF,TGCGCCAGCAGTGAGCCCGGCGTGGGGAGGGCCAAAAACATTCAGTACTTC
TRBD1,few,TRBV7-2,TRBJ1-6,CASSSPIWTGSSPLHF,TGTGCCAGCAGCTCGCCAATCTGGACAGGGTCGTCACCCCTCCACTTT
-,-,TRBV5-1,TRBJ1-2,CASSLAENFYGYTF,TGCGCCAGCAGCCTGGCAGAGAACTTCTATGGCTACACCTTC
-,-,TRBV7-2,TRBJ1-6,CASSLIRRTDSPLHF,TGTGCCAGCAGCTTAATCCGCAGGACTGATTCACCCCTCCACTTT
-,few,TRBV7-3,TRBJ2-3,CASSLLASRTDTQYF,TGTGCCAGCAGCTTACTGGCGAGCCGCACAGATACGCAGTATTTT
TRBD1,few,TRBV6-1,TRBJ1-2,CASRGGQVGYGYTF,TGTGCCAGCAGGGGGGGACAGGTCGGCTATGGCTACACCTTC
-,-,TRBV30,TRBJ2-3,CAWSVIRGPQYF,TGTGCCTGGAGTGTTATTAGGGGTCCGCAGTATTTT
-,-,TRBV27,TRBJ1-5,CASSFGGNQPQHF,TGTGCCAGCAGTTTCGGGGGGAATCAGCCCCAGCATTTT
-,-,TRBV7-8,TRBJ2-5,CASSLGGQETQYF,TGTGCCAGCAGCTTAGGCGGTCAGGAGACCCAGTACTTC
-,-,TRBV6-2/TRBV6-3,TRBJ1-2,CASSPDPGTVYGYTF,TGTGCCAGCAGTCCCGACCCCGGGACGGTCTATGGCTACACCTTC
TRBD2,-,TRBV20-1,TRBJ2-3,CSAKGLGFTDTQYF,TGCAGTGCTAAGGGACTAGGTTTCACAGATACGCAGTATTTT
-,-,TRBV29-1,TRBJ1-1,CSVARGGTEAFF,TGCAGCGTTGCCAGGGGAGGGACTGAAGCTTTCTTT
TRBD2,-,TRBV19,TRBJ2-5,CASRRGLAGKETQYF,TGTGCCAGTAGGAGGGGACTAGCGGGGAAAGAGACCCAGTACTTC